The entry that follows covers one T cell receptor (beta chain) sequence. This sample was taken from a study of T-cell memory formation after mild COVID-19. Trimming removed 6 bases at V and 4 bases at J, with 13 bases between. The CDR3 has 13 residues. CDR1 and CDR2 from the germline V gene are MDHEN and SYDVKM. TCRdb called the 5' RACE reads again in MiXCR, with one record for every CDR3 protein. The data hold roughly 89,000 distinct CDR3 sequences, with 10% to 15% observed a single time. This chain uses TRBV28 with TRBJ2-7; D gene unclear. The TCR sequence derives from an adult woman who had mild COVID-19 (a few samples of this study predate the infection). Cell type and time point are not known. The material sequenced was PBMCs or a T cell subset sorted from them (not recorded which). The CDR3: CASSPNHGYEQYF. In DNA, the CDR3 is TGTGCCAGCAGCCCCAACCACGGATACGAGCAGTACTTC.